This T cell receptor (beta chain) was captured by sequencing in a study of T-cell memory formation after mild COVID-19. V was clipped by 5 bases and J by 4 bases, with 15 bases between them. This CDR3 region has 15 residues. CDR1 is SGHTA and CDR2 is FQGNSA in the germline V gene. Study observations and caveats: The authors did not confirm SARS-CoV-2 specificity of second-wave clones peaking day 37.

This clonotype has a count of ten or more. The antigen remains undetermined. Via MiXCR, TCRdb re-called the 5' RACE reads, giving one row per CDR3 protein. This table holds tens of thousands of distinct CDR3 sequences, about an eighth found once. Sample: PBMCs or a T cell subset sorted from them (not recorded which). This sequence was found in a man between 18 and 35 years old who had mild COVID-19 (a few samples of this study predate the infection). Cell type and time point are not known. This sequence joins TRBV7-2 and TRBJ1-3, with D uncertain. As DNA, the CDR3 is TGTGCCAGCAGCCCCATAGCGCAATCAGGAAACACCATATATTTT. As protein: CASSPIAQSGNTIYF.